The next 20 T cell receptor beta chains were all read from a single sample in a study of cytomegalovirus exposure and HLA in healthy donors. Use of 60 Vbeta and 13 Jbeta primers characterized the PCR. Profiling relied on immunoSEQ multiplex PCR, and the TCRdb table lists in-frame clones only, not all of them. In all, the sample yields 120,000 to 150,000 clones. The sequencing input was PBMCs. Every receptor here comes from a woman aged 50 to 60 in good health and CMV-seronegative.

The rearrangement links TRBV5-6 to TRBJ1-4; unclear D gene. Per germline, CDR1 SGHDT and CDR2 YYEEEE. There are 12 residues in the CDR3. Deletions cut 5 bases from V and 5 bases from J, with 7 bases between. Here the CDR3 reads CASSYKNEKLFF. The DNA of the CDR3 is TGTGCCAGCAGTTACAAGAATGAAAAACTGTTTTTT.

The chain couples TRBV21-1 to TRBJ1-2. TRBV21-1 constitutes a pseudogene. The CDR3 is 16 residues long. CDR3 protein: CASSPLSRVSCYGYTF. In nucleotides, the CDR3 is TGTGCCAGCAGCCCGTTAAGTCGGGTATCTTGCTATGGCTACACCTTC.

The chain uses TRBV4-2 and TRBJ2-2, with D possibly being TRBD2 (6 bases). Per the germline V gene, CDR1 is LGHNA and CDR2 is YNFKEQ. The CDR3 is 15 amino acids. Trimming stripped 4 bases from V and 1 base from J, with 10 bases between. CDR3 loop: CASSRGTGNTGELFF. In DNA form, the CDR3 reads TGTGCCAGCAGCCGCGGGACGGGGAACACCGGGGAGCTGTTTTTT.

The chain couples TRBV28 to TRBJ1-2, with 8 positions matching TRBD1. The CDR3 extends over 14 amino acids. The J segment lost 8 bases and the V segment lost 5 bases, leaving 10 bases of the junction unmatched. Looked up from germline, CDR1 is MDHEN and CDR2 is SYDVKM. The CDR3 DNA reads TGTGCCAGCAGTCTCGGACAGGGTCGGTGGGGCTACACCTTC. Protein product: CASSLGQGRWGYTF.

A note on this clone: One junction end disagrees with the germline gene, perhaps due to a read error. This chain links TRBV2 with TRBJ2-2; the match to TRBD1 covers 7 bases. The CDR3 has 15 amino acids. The germline CDR1 and CDR2 sequences are SNHLY and FYNNEI. The CDR3 DNA reads as TGTGCCAGCAGCGAAGACAGGGCTCACACCGGGGAGCTGTTTTTT. Its protein is CASSEDRAHTGELFF.

The chain uses TRBV30 and TRBJ1-4, with TRBD1 identical over 7 bases. Trimming took 2 bases from V and 8 from J; bases not matched to a gene: 8. Germline lookup yields CDR1 GTSNPN and CDR2 SVGIG (reference sequence). This CDR3 region has 14 residues. CDR3 sequence: CAWSKTGVREKLFF. The CDR3 bases are TGTGCCTGGAGTAAAACAGGGGTCCGCGAAAAACTGTTTTTT.

V is TRBV25-1 and J is TRBJ2-7; 9 nucleotides agree with TRBD1. The CDR3 sequence is 13 residues long. After removal of 7 bases from V and 2 bases from J, the junction contained 3 bases not matched to a gene. Germline CDR1 MGHDK, CDR2 SYGVNS. The CDR3 loop is CASKGDRAYEQYF. In DNA form, the CDR3 reads TGTGCCAGCAAGGGGGACAGGGCCTACGAGCAGTACTTC.

The genes are TRBV11-2 and TRBJ2-7; the match to TRBD2 covers 7 bases. V gave up 0 bases and J gave up 6 bases; unmatched junction bases: 11. CDR1 SGHAT and CDR2 FQNNGV come from the germline V gene. CDR3 length equals 16 residues. DNA of the CDR3: TGTGCCAGCAGCTTAGAGCCCCCGGGGGGTCGGGGCGAGCAGTACTTC. Protein sequence: CASSLEPPGGRGEQYF.

The chain employs TRBV7-3 and TRBJ2-1; the D gene is possibly TRBD1 (5 bases). The CDR3 is made up of 14 amino acids. V gave up 2 bases and J gave up 6 bases, with 11 bases separating them. Germline CDR1 SGHTA, CDR2 FQGTGA. The CDR3 here is CASSLGANTNEQFF. The CDR3 region has the DNA TGTGCCAGCAGCTTAGGGGCCAATACCAATGAGCAGTTCTTC.

CDR3 in DNA: TGTGCCAGCAGCTCCCGACAGGGGTCCTACAATGAGCAGTTCTTC. Encoded protein: CASSSRQGSYNEQFF. J is TRBJ2-1 and V is TRBV5-4; 8 bases are a match to TRBD1. Per the germline V gene, CDR1 is SGHNT and CDR2 is YYREEE (reference sequence). The CDR3 is 15 amino acids. V was clipped by 3 bases and J by 1 base; unmatched bases: 3.

The gene calls are TRBV28 and TRBJ2-7; 8 bases are a match to TRBD1. The CDR3 is 16 residues long. CDR1 is MDHEN, CDR2 SYDVKM, per germline. With 5 bases clipped from V and 0 bases from J, the junction kept 9 bases outside the gene matches. CDR3 in amino acids: CASSRFGQGLSYEQYF. CDR3 DNA: TGTGCCAGCAGTCGATTCGGACAGGGCCTCTCCTACGAGCAGTACTTC.

CDR3 coding DNA: TGTGCCAGCAGTGGGCTGACAGGGGCGACTTATGAAAAACTGTTTTTT. Protein sequence: CASSGLTGATYEKLFF. The rearrangement links TRBV6-1 to TRBJ1-4; 8 bases line up with TRBD1. Unmatched junction bases numbered 10, after V lost 4 bases and J lost 6 bases. The CDR3 covers 16 residues. The germline V gene encodes CDR1 MNHNS and CDR2 SASEGT.

This chain links TRBV19 with TRBJ2-1; 7 nucleotides match TRBD2. V dropped 5 bases and J dropped 4; count of bases not matched to a gene: 8. CDR3 size: 15 residues. The germline gives CDR1 LNHDA, CDR2 SQIVND (reference sequence). CDR3 region: CASSSASSGYNEQFF. The DNA of the CDR3 is TGTGCCAGTAGTTCCGCGTCTAGCGGATACAATGAGCAGTTCTTC.

This rearrangement joins TRBV7-9 to TRBJ2-1; TRBD2 aligns across 13 bases. Germline V gene sequence: CDR1 SEHNR, CDR2 FQNEAQ (reference sequence). The CDR3 has 17 residues. V shed 3 bases, J shed 5 bases, and the junction held 7 bases outside the gene matches. In DNA, the CDR3 is TGTGCCAGCAGCTTCAGACTAGCGGGAGGACGGCACAATGAGCAGTTCTTC. It is translated as CASSFRLAGGRHNEQFF.

The chain recombines TRBV5-1 with TRBJ2-1; 7 nucleotides match TRBD2. The CDR3 runs 15 residues. Losses at the gene ends were 4 bases for V and 8 bases for J; bases not matched to a gene: 12. The germline gives CDR1 SGHRS, CDR2 YFSETQ. The CDR3 protein is CASSPRGLGFDEQFF. In DNA form, the CDR3 reads TGCGCCAGCAGCCCCCGTGGACTAGGTTTCGATGAGCAGTTCTTC.

This chain uses TRBV5-1 with TRBJ2-1; 11 bases align to TRBD2. The CDR3 covers 16 residues. The germline CDR1 and CDR2 sequences are SGHRS and YFSETQ. J gave up 6 bases and V 4 bases, and 9 bases lay outside the gene matches. CDR3: CASSGGTSGNANEQFF. CDR3 DNA: TGCGCCAGCAGCGGGGGGACTAGCGGCAATGCCAATGAGCAGTTCTTC.

The genes are TRBV9 and TRBJ2-7, with 8 bases that match TRBD2. V was clipped by 4 bases and J by 2 bases; unmatched bases: 5. Per the germline V gene, CDR1 is SGDLS and CDR2 is YYNGEE. CDR3 size: 14 residues. CDR3 nucleotide sequence: TGTGCCAGCAGCCCTTTAGCGGGACCCTACGAGCAGTACTTC. Its protein is CASSPLAGPYEQYF.

The chain couples TRBV6-6 to TRBJ1-2, with D hard to call. In germline, CDR1 is MNHNY, CDR2 SVGAGI (reference sequence). The CDR3 length is 12 residues. V lost 7 bases, J lost 8 bases, and 14 bases lay in between. The CDR3 here is CASTYSSTGYTF. DNA of the CDR3: TGTGCCAGCACCTACAGTAGTACAGGCTACACCTTC.

The chain couples TRBV7-3 to TRBJ2-1; 8 bases are a match to TRBD2. Unmatched junction bases numbered 7, after V lost 2 bases and J lost 7 bases. Germline V gene sequence: CDR1 SGHTA, CDR2 FQGTGA. This CDR3 has 15 residues. The CDR3 loop is CASSLLSGSSNEQFF. CDR3 bases: TGTGCCAGCAGCTTACTAAGCGGGAGTTCGAATGAGCAGTTCTTC.

For this clone: The sample holds other DNA sequences that translate to the same CDR3. The chain is built from TRBV28 and TRBJ1-2; tentatively, D is TRBD1 (5 bases). The CDR3 runs to 13 residues. Germline V gene data show CDR1 as MDHEN and CDR2 as SYDVKM. V shed 5 bases and J shed 6 bases, with 13 bases lying between them. As DNA, the CDR3 is TGTGCCAGCAGTCCTCGGGGGAGGGATGGCTACACCTTC. It encodes CASSPRGRDGYTF.